Each of the 9 T cell receptor beta chains below was sequenced from the same sample in a study of identical twins. TCRdb recomputed calls from the 5' RACE reads with MiXCR, one row per CDR3 protein. The table shows around 1.7 million distinct CDR3 sequences, with about 30% occurring only once. The source material was cord blood. These receptors all stem from a newborn girl in good health.

This clonotype showed up just a few times. This rearrangement joins TRBV25-1 to TRBJ2-3; tentatively, D is TRBD1 or TRBD2 (6 bases each). Trimming removed 3 bases from V and 1 base from J, with 11 bases in between. CDR1 is MGHDK and CDR2 is SYGVNS in the germline V gene. This CDR3 has 15 amino acids. Here the CDR3 DNA reads TGTGCCAGCAGTGACGGGGGCCTCCGCACAGATACGCAGTATTTT. Protein: CASSDGGLRTDTQYF. Together with reference TRBV25-1 and TRBJ2-3, the CDR3 gives the full variable domain: EADIYQTPRYLVIGTGKKITLECSQTMGHDKMYWYQQDPGMELHLIHYSYGVNSTEKGDLSSESTVSRIRTEHFPLTLESARPSHTSQYLCASSDGGLRTDTQYFGPGTRLTVL.

CDR3 amino acids: CSATQGYSDTQYF. Written as DNA, the CDR3 is TGCAGTGCTACCCAGGGTTATTCAGATACGCAGTATTTT. The V call is TRBV20-1, the J call TRBJ2-3, with D possibly TRBD1 on 5 matching bases. Trimming took 4 bases from V and 4 from J, leaving 12 bases between them. CDR3 length: 13 amino acids. The germline CDR1 and CDR2 sequences are DFQATT and SNEGSKA (reference sequence).

V is TRBV7-2 and J is TRBJ2-5, with D tentatively TRBD1 or TRBD2 (5 bases each). CDR1 SGHTA and CDR2 FQGNSA come from the germline V gene. This CDR3 is built from 16 residues. The V gene lost 2 bases and the J gene lost 0 bases, with 13 bases spanning the gap. The CDR3: CASSLHPEGYQETQYF. CDR3 sequence (DNA): TGTGCCAGCAGCTTACACCCTGAGGGGTACCAAGAGACCCAGTACTTC.

The chain uses TRBV20-1 and TRBJ2-7; tentative D call: TRBD1 (6 bases). The CDR3 has 14 residues. CDR1 is DFQATT, CDR2 SNEGSKA, per germline (reference sequence). Trimming shortened V by 5 bases and J by 0 bases, and 14 bases separated the two germline ends. The DNA for the CDR3 is TGCAGTGCTGTCAGGGGAGTTCCCTCCTACGAGCAGTACTTC. It encodes CSAVRGVPSYEQYF.

A few counts support this clonotype. The CDR3 region is CASSECLQGQAGANVLTF. CDR3 nucleotides: TGCGCCAGCAGTGAGTGTTTGCAGGGGCAGGCTGGGGCCAACGTCCTGACTTTC. The V and J genes are TRBV10-1 and TRBJ2-6; weak D call: TRBD1 (6 bases). The V end lost 1 base, the J end lost 2 bases, and 15 bases lay between the germline ends. The length of the CDR3 is 18 residues. The germline V gene encodes CDR1 WNHNN and CDR2 SYGVQD (reference sequence).

This clonotype has a handful of counts. The chain uses TRBV7-9 and TRBJ1-2, with 7 bases aligning to TRBD1. V shed 1 base and J 5 bases; nucleotides not matched to a gene: 4. This CDR3 spans 14 amino acids. Looked up from germline, CDR1 is SEHNR and CDR2 is FQNEAQ (reference sequence). This CDR3 reads CASSLGVQGYGYTF. Written as DNA, the CDR3 is TGTGCCAGCAGCTTAGGAGTACAGGGGTATGGCTACACCTTC.

This clonotype showed up just a few times. The chain couples TRBV7-9 to TRBJ1-2; 8 nucleotides match TRBD1. Unmatched junction bases numbered 7, after V lost 11 bases and J lost 2 bases. The germline CDR1 and CDR2 sequences are SEHNR and FQNEAQ (reference sequence). The CDR3 loop spans 13 amino acids. This CDR3 is CAFLRTGNYGYTF. The DNA of the CDR3 is TGTGCCTTTTTAAGGACAGGGAACTATGGCTACACCTTC.

A few counts support this clonotype. This sequence joins TRBV25-1 and TRBJ2-3, with a weak D call TRBD1 (5 bases). CDR3 length equals 15 residues. Germline assignment: CDR1 MGHDK and CDR2 SYGVNS. V was pared by 7 bases and J by 2 bases, with 16 bases between. Here the CDR3 reads CASKIGNRNTDTQYF. DNA for the CDR3: TGTGCCAGCAAGATAGGGAACAGGAACACAGATACGCAGTATTTT.

This clonotype was seen a few times. The rearrangement uses TRBV7-6 and TRBJ1-6; TRBD1 agrees at 7 bases. The CDR3 contains 13 residues. Germline trimming cut 5 bases from V and 10 bases from J; bases unmatched to any gene: 5. Germline values: CDR1 SGHVS, CDR2 FNYEAQ. The CDR3 nucleotides read TGTGCCAGCAGCCTAGACAGGGTCTCACCCCTCCACTTT. Encoded protein: CASSLDRVSPLHF.